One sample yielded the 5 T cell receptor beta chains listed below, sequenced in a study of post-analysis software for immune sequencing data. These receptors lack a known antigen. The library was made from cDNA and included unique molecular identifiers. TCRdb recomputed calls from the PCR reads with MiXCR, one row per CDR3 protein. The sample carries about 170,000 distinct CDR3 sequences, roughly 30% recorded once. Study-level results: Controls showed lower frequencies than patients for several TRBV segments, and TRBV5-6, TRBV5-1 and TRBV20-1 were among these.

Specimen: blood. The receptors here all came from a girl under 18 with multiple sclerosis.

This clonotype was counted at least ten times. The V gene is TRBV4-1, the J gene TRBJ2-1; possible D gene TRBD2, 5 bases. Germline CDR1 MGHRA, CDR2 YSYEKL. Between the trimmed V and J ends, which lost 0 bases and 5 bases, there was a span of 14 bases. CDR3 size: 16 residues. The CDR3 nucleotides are TGCGCCAGCAGCCAAGATACTTCGGGGTACCACAATGAGCAGTTCTTC. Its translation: CASSQDTSGYHNEQFF.

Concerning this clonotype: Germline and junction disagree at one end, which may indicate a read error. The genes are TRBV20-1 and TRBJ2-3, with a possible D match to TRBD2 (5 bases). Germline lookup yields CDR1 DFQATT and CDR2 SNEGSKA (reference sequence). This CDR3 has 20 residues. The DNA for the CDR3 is TGCAGTGCTAGGCCCGACCCTTCCCGACCGCTTCTAATTACTCGGGATATGCAGTATTTT. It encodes CSARPDPSRPLLITRDMQYF.

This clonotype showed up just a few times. This chain's CDR3 is CAGASGTSGANVLTF. The DNA for the CDR3 is TGTGCAGGGGCTAGCGGGACCTCTGGGGCCAACGTCCTGACTTTC. The chain carries TRBV18 and TRBJ2-6; TRBD2 aligns across 9 bases. The V gene's germline CDR1 is KGHSH and CDR2 LQKENI. The CDR3 has 15 residues.

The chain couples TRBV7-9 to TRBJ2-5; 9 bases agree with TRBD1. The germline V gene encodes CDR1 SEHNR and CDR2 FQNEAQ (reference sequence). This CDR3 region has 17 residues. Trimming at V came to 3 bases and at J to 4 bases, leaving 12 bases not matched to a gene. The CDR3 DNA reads TGTGCCAGCAGCTTTAGTACCCGACAGGGGGACAGAGAGACCCAGTACTTC. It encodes CASSFSTRQGDRETQYF.

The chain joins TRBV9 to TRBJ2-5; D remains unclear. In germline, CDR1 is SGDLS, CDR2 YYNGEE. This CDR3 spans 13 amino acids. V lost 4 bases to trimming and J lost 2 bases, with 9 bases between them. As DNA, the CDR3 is TGTGCCAGCAGCCTCACCTTACAAGAGACCCAGTACTTC. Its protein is CASSLTLQETQYF. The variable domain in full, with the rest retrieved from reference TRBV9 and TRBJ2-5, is DSGVTQTPKHLITATGQRVTLRCSPRSGDLSVYWYQQSLDQGLQFLIQYYNGEERAKGNILERFSAQQFPDLHSELNLSSLELGDSALYFCASSLTLQETQYFGPGTRLLVL.